The clone carrying this TCR beta chain was observed a single time. The V and J ends lost 6 bases and 9 bases respectively, with 15 bases between them. CDR3 size: 13 residues. These data are taken from a study of blood T cell repertoires in COVID-19. Across the whole study: Acute-phase and convalescent COVID-19 samples originated in the United States, Italy and Spain. T cells, B-cell-depleted T cells, or PBMCs provided the cDNA or gDNA that served as material.

In the original analysis: Nucleated cell counts were estimated from reference gene primer amplification. TCRdb's copy holds only in-frame clones and misses some; the assay was immunoSEQ multiplex PCR. For V, J and clone size, that table is used; D and trimming come from the DNA. The sample has 54,000 or so clones, over 75% seen once. The receptor's source is a human donor in a cohort sampled during active COVID-19. The sequenced sample consisted of peripheral blood. The V call is TRBV12-3 or TRBV12-4, the J call TRBJ2-1, with D possibly TRBD2 on 5 matching bases. CDR3 coding DNA: TGTGCCAGCAGCGCTGGATCCGAGGGTGAGCAGTTCTTC. It encodes CASSAGSEGEQFF.